This T cell receptor (beta chain) was identified during a study of CD8 T cells in Susac syndrome. V lost 3 bases to trimming and J lost 3 bases; unmatched junction nucleotides: 3. This CDR3 comprises 14 residues. CDR1 and CDR2 from the germline V gene are LNHNV and YYDKDF (reference sequence). The authors reverse transcribed roughly 0.5 to 1 ug RNA with random hexamers. Amplification of TCR beta CDR3 used immunoSEQ multiplex PCR across 54 Vbeta and 13 Jbeta. Using its own MiXCR run on the immunoSEQ multiplex PCR reads, TCRdb lists one record per CDR3 protein. The table records about 290,000 distinct CDR3 sequences, about 82% of them present only once.

The chain has TRBV15 and TRBJ2-7; TRBD1 matches at 9 bases. The sample taken for sequencing was CD8+ T cells from PBMCs. The clonotype originates from a human donor with multiple sclerosis. The chain's CDR3 is CATSRDRGLYEQYF. Here the CDR3 DNA reads TGTGCCACCAGCAGGGACAGGGGCCTCTACGAGCAGTACTTC.